The 26 T cell receptor beta chains in this list originate from one sample, sequenced in a study. This table comes from immunoSEQ multiplex PCR, and its TCRdb copy is limited to in-frame clones, with some not included. The sample lists under 55,000 clones, approximately 95% occurring once. The specimen sequenced was PBMCs. The receptors here all came from a man aged 35 to 55 with rheumatoid arthritis.

This clone showed up just once. This rearrangement joins TRBV29-1 to TRBJ2-1; 7 nucleotides line up with TRBD1. The CDR3 loop spans 14 amino acids. The junction had 7 bases not matched to a gene; V was cut back by 3 bases and J by 5 bases. The germline V gene encodes CDR1 SQVTM and CDR2 ANQGSEA. As DNA, the CDR3 is TGCAGCGTTGAGCACGGGACAGCACACAATGAGCAGTTCTTC. It encodes CSVEHGTAHNEQFF.

The chain uses TRBV6-2 or TRBV6-3 and TRBJ2-5; D gene uncertain. Per germline, CDR1 MNHEY and CDR2 SVGEGT. V was cut by 2 bases and J by 0 bases, with 10 bases left in between. The CDR3 has 15 residues. The CDR3: CASSYRATYQETQYF. The CDR3 nucleotides are TGTGCCAGCAGTTACAGGGCAACTTACCAAGAGACCCAGTACTTC.

The rearrangement joins TRBV5-8 to TRBJ2-7; 15 nucleotides align to TRBD2. Germline V gene sequence: CDR1 SGHTS, CDR2 YDEGEE. The length of the CDR3 is 15 residues. V lost 3 bases and J lost 3; bases outside the gene matches: 1. This CDR3 is CASSSGLAGGYEQYF. For the CDR3, the DNA is TGTGCCAGCAGCTCGGGACTAGCGGGGGGCTACGAGCAGTACTTC.

The genes are TRBV2 and TRBJ1-3; D call uncertain. Trimming removed 5 bases from V and 0 bases from J, with 5 bases in between. CDR3 length: 13 residues. Looked up from germline, CDR1 is SNHLY and CDR2 is FYNNEI. DNA of the CDR3: TGTGCCAGCAGTCGGTACTCTGGAAACACCATATATTTT. Protein sequence: CASSRYSGNTIYF.

This chain joins TRBV29-1 and TRBJ2-1; no clear D gene. CDR1 is SQVTM and CDR2 is ANQGSEA in the germline V gene. V dropped 1 base and J dropped 3 bases, with 10 bases sitting between them. CDR3 length: 14 residues. CDR3: CSVEGPTGYNEQFF. The DNA for the CDR3 is TGCAGCGTTGAAGGCCCGACGGGCTACAATGAGCAGTTCTTC.

The rearrangement links TRBV18 to TRBJ2-1; 8 nucleotides align to TRBD1. The CDR3 spans 15 residues. CDR1 and CDR2 (germline): KGHSH, LQKENI. J gave up 10 bases and V 2 bases, and 10 bases lay outside the gene matches. This chain's CDR3 is CASSPGQGELGEQFF. In DNA, the CDR3 is TGTGCCAGCTCACCAGGACAGGGCGAGTTGGGAGAGCAGTTCTTC.

The chain recombines TRBV5-1 with TRBJ1-1; 7 bases map to TRBD1. The CDR3 contains 15 residues. Looked up from germline, CDR1 is SGHRS and CDR2 is YFSETQ. The V and J ends lost 2 bases and 1 base, in that order; junction bases with no gene match: 5. The CDR3 loop is CASSFEGGGNTEAFF. In DNA, the CDR3 is TGCGCCAGCAGCTTCGAAGGGGGCGGGAACACTGAAGCTTTCTTT.

The rearrangement uses TRBV30 and TRBJ2-1; the D call may be TRBD1 or TRBD2 (5 bases each). This CDR3 region has 15 residues. The V end lost 0 bases, the J end lost 7 bases, and 16 bases lay between the germline ends. Germline lookup yields CDR1 GTSNPN and CDR2 SVGIG (reference sequence). This CDR3 reads CAWSVLQGRGNEQFF. In DNA, the CDR3 is TGTGCCTGGAGTGTACTGCAGGGTCGAGGGAATGAGCAGTTCTTC. Variable domain in full (rest from reference TRBV30 and TRBJ2-1): SQTIHQWPATLVQPVGSPLSLECTVEGTSNPNLYWYRQAAGRGLQLLFYSVGIGQISSEVPQNLSASRPQDRQFILSSKKLLLSDSGFYLCAWSVLQGRGNEQFFGPGTRLTVL.

This chain connects TRBV4-1 to TRBJ2-5; 9 nucleotides line up with TRBD1. After removal of 0 bases from V and 5 bases from J, the junction contained 4 bases not matched to a gene. This CDR3 contains 15 residues. CDR1 and CDR2 (germline): MGHRA, YSYEKL. This CDR3 reads CASSQEGGQGETQYF. The DNA of the CDR3 is TGCGCCAGCAGCCAAGAAGGGGGACAGGGTGAGACCCAGTACTTC.

The chain combines TRBV11-2 with TRBJ2-3, with 9 bases aligning to TRBD1. The V segment lost 5 bases and the J segment 3 bases; nucleotides outside the gene matches: 3. Germline lookup yields CDR1 SGHAT and CDR2 FQNNGV. The CDR3 length is 14 residues. The DNA of the CDR3 is TGTGCCAGCAGCATTGGACAGGGGACAGATACGCAGTATTTT. Translation gives CASSIGQGTDTQYF.

The chain is built from TRBV27 and TRBJ2-7; the match to TRBD1 covers 8 bases. The germline gives CDR1 MNHEY, CDR2 SMNVEV (reference sequence). The ends lost 5 bases at V and 3 bases at J; junction bases unmatched: 9. The CDR3 runs to 15 residues. The CDR3 sequence is CASSPSDRVFYEQYF. The CDR3 DNA sequence: TGTGCCAGCAGTCCCTCGGACAGGGTTTTCTACGAGCAGTACTTC.

This chain connects TRBV10-3 to TRBJ1-1, with a weak D call TRBD1 (5 bases). CDR1 and CDR2 from the germline V gene are ENHRY and SYGVKD. V shed 7 bases and J shed 0 bases, with 15 bases lying between them. The CDR3 totals 15 residues. CDR3 protein: CAITPGGDLNTEAFF. In nucleotides, the CDR3 is TGTGCCATCACCCCTGGAGGGGATTTGAACACTGAAGCTTTCTTT.

V usage is TRBV3-1 (or the pseudogene TRBV3-2) and J usage is TRBJ2-1, with D perhaps TRBD1 (7 bases). CDR1 is LGHDT and CDR2 is YNNKEL in the germline V gene (reference sequence). This CDR3 is built from 17 residues. Trimming removed 4 bases at V and 3 bases at J, with 19 bases between. The CDR3 reads CASSLPLRRGLYNEQFF. The CDR3, as DNA: TGTGCCAGCAGCCTCCCACTTCGGAGGGGGCTCTACAATGAGCAGTTCTTC.

The genes are TRBV4-3 and TRBJ1-3; D perhaps matches TRBD1 (6 bases). The CDR3 runs 16 residues. Germline V gene data show CDR1 as LGHNA and CDR2 as YSLEER. Trimming took off 0 bases at V and 2 bases at J, with 11 bases between the two ends. As DNA, the CDR3 is TGCGCCAGCAGCCAAGAGTGGACAGTAACTGGAAACACCATATATTTT. Encoded protein: CASSQEWTVTGNTIYF.

This sequence joins TRBV7-9 and TRBJ1-2; a weak D match, TRBD1 (6 bases). Germline CDR1 reads SEHNR; CDR2 reads FQNEAQ (reference sequence). The CDR3 has 12 amino acids. The V gene lost 3 bases and the J gene lost 7 bases, with 9 bases spanning the gap. In DNA, the CDR3 is TGTGCCAGCAGCTTTACAGGGTTTGGCTACACCTTC. Protein: CASSFTGFGYTF.

The count of this clone is one. The CDR3 here is CASSLGAGGYNEQFF. Here the CDR3 DNA reads TGTGCCAGCAGCTTAGGGGCAGGGGGCTACAATGAGCAGTTCTTC. J is TRBJ2-1 and V is TRBV7-9; 7 nucleotides align to TRBD1. The CDR3 consists of 15 residues. Trimming at V came to 1 base and at J to 3 bases, leaving 3 bases not matched to a gene. In germline, CDR1 is SEHNR, CDR2 FQNEAQ (reference sequence).

The chain links TRBV29-1 to TRBJ1-3, with 7 bases aligning to TRBD1. Germline CDR1 and CDR2: SQVTM and ANQGSEA. J gave up 0 bases and V 3 bases, and 2 bases lay outside the gene matches. The CDR3 length is 14 residues. The CDR3, as DNA: TGCAGCGTTGACGGGACAGACTCTGGAAACACCATATATTTT. It specifies CSVDGTDSGNTIYF. The variable domain in full, completed from reference TRBV29-1 and TRBJ1-3, reads SAVISQKPSRDICQRGTSLTIQCQVDSQVTMMFWYRQQPGQSLTLIATANQGSEATYESGFVIDKFPISRPNLTFSTLTVSNMSPEDSSIYLCSVDGTDSGNTIYFGEGSWLTVV.

The CDR3 protein is CGSGGGPTDTQYF. CDR3 bases: TGTGGATCTGGGGGAGGGCCCACAGATACGCAGTATTTT. The rearrangement joins TRBV18 to TRBJ2-3; the match to TRBD2 covers 7 bases. CDR1 is KGHSH, CDR2 LQKENI, per germline. The CDR3 loop spans 13 amino acids.

The rearrangement links TRBV7-2 to TRBJ2-2; a possible D gene is TRBD1 (6 bases). This CDR3 is 16 amino acids long. V lost 0 bases to trimming and J lost 6 bases, with 14 bases between them. CDR1 is SGHTA, CDR2 FQGNSA, per germline. DNA of the CDR3: TGTGCCAGCAGCTTAGCGCGAGGGGGTCGGGCCGGGGAGCTGTTTTTT. Translated, it gives CASSLARGGRAGELFF.

The chain recombines TRBV28 with TRBJ2-1; 9 nucleotides line up with TRBD2. The CDR3 covers 15 residues. Germline V lookup: CDR1 MDHEN, CDR2 SYDVKM. The ends lost 2 bases at V and 7 bases at J; junction bases unmatched: 6. The CDR3, as DNA: TGTGCCAGCAGTTTAGTTAGCGGGAGTTATAATGAGCAGTTCTTC. Its translation: CASSLVSGSYNEQFF.

In DNA form, the CDR3 reads TGTGCCAGCAGTGAAGCGGGGACAGGGAATGAGCAGTTCTTC. Protein sequence: CASSEAGTGNEQFF. The chain couples TRBV2 to TRBJ2-1, with 9 bases matching TRBD1. V lost 0 bases to trimming and J lost 7 bases; unmatched junction nucleotides: 1. Germline values: CDR1 SNHLY, CDR2 FYNNEI. The CDR3 spans 14 residues. The full variable domain, with the rest looked up from reference TRBV2 and TRBJ2-1, is EPEVTQTPSHQVTQMGQEVILRCVPISNHLYFYWYRQILGQKVEFLVSFYNNEISEKSEIFDDQFSVERPDGSNFTLKIRSTKLEDSAMYFCASSEAGTGNEQFFGPGTRLTVL.

CDR3 residues: CASSEGTNTQYF. CDR3 sequence (DNA): TGCGCCAGCAGTGAAGGGACTAATACGCAGTATTTT. V usage is TRBV10-1 and J usage is TRBJ2-3, with 7 bases that match TRBD2. Trimming took 3 bases from V and 7 from J; bases not matched to a gene: 1. CDR1 WNHNN and CDR2 SYGVQD come from the germline V gene (reference sequence). The length of the CDR3 is 12 residues.

The table lists this clone with a few counts. The rearrangement links TRBV7-3 to TRBJ2-2; TRBD1 might be the D (5 bases). Between the trimmed V and J ends, which lost 3 bases and 7 bases, there was a span of 9 bases. The CDR3 is 13 amino acids. CDR1 is SGHTA and CDR2 is FQGTGA in the germline V gene. CDR3 DNA sequence: TGTGCCAGCAGCTTCAGGGAAGGCGGGGAGCTGTTTTTT. Encoded protein: CASSFREGGELFF. The whole variable domain, remainder taken from reference TRBV7-3 and TRBJ2-2, is GAGVSQTPSNKVTEKGKYVELRCDPISGHTALYWYRQSLGQGPEFLIYFQGTGAADDSGLPNDRFFAVRPEGSVSTLKIQRTERGDSAVYLCASSFREGGELFFGEGSRLTVL.

The chain recombines TRBV27 with TRBJ1-1, with D possibly being TRBD1 (6 bases). From germline, CDR1 is MNHEY and CDR2 SMNVEV (reference sequence). CDR3 length equals 16 residues. V was shortened by 3 bases and J by 1 base, with 15 bases between the two germline ends. The CDR3 coding sequence is TGTGCCAGCAGTTTCCGTGGGGGCTTAGAGAACACTGAAGCTTTCTTT. Amino acid sequence: CASSFRGGLENTEAFF.

The V call is TRBV2, the J call TRBJ1-1; D unresolved. Deletions cut 4 bases from V and 0 bases from J, with 9 bases between. The CDR3 contains 14 residues. Germline CDR1 and CDR2: SNHLY and FYNNEI. The CDR3 DNA sequence: TGTGCCAGCAGTGGACAACCCATGAACACTGAAGCTTTCTTT. Its protein product is CASSGQPMNTEAFF.

The V call is TRBV5-4, the J call TRBJ1-1; TRBD1 might be the D (5 bases). Trimming removed 0 bases at V and 1 base at J, with 10 bases between. The CDR3 sequence is 15 residues long. The germline V gene has CDR1 SGHNT and CDR2 YYREEE (reference sequence). The CDR3 region has the DNA TGTGCCAGCAGCTTGGCTCTGCAGGGGAACACTGAAGCTTTCTTT. The encoded protein is CASSLALQGNTEAFF.